Listed here are 30 T cell receptor beta chains from one sample, sequenced in a study of blood T cell repertoires in COVID-19 (dated by TCRdb to the early 2020s). The library relied on the immunoSEQ multiplex PCR assay. TCRdb holds this immuneACCESS table with in-frame rearrangements only. Some clones are missing; in checked studies, unresolved V genes explain under half, and the rest has no known cause. The sample has more than 85,000 clones on record, about 86% of them singletons. The top ten constitute approximately 40% of the sample. Sequencing was carried out using peripheral blood. Receptors were obtained from a man at least 80 years old with acute or convalescent COVID-19.

This clone was recorded at least ten times. The chain carries TRBV19 and TRBJ2-1; 9 bases fit TRBD2. Germline loops: CDR1 LNHDA, CDR2 SQIVND (reference sequence). The V segment lost 1 base and the J segment 6 bases; nucleotides outside the gene matches: 7. The CDR3 is 16 amino acids. DNA of the CDR3: TGTGCCAGTAGTATAGGCGGTAGCGGGAGCGCCAATGAGCAGTTCTTC. Protein sequence: CASSIGGSGSANEQFF.

The V and J genes are TRBV10-2 and TRBJ2-1; D not certain. The V gene lost 8 bases and the J gene lost 5 bases, with 7 bases spanning the gap. This CDR3 spans 11 amino acids. The germline V gene has CDR1 WSHSY and CDR2 SAAADI. CDR3: CASLSHNEQFF. In nucleotides, the CDR3 is TGCGCCAGCCTAAGTCACAATGAGCAGTTCTTC.

The V gene is TRBV6-2 or TRBV6-3, the J gene TRBJ1-1, with TRBD1 as a possible D gene (6 bases). Germline V gene data show CDR1 as MNHEY and CDR2 as SVGEGT. CDR3 length: 17 amino acids. Deletions cut 0 bases from V and 4 bases from J, with 18 bases between. CDR3 loop: CASSYSMSLGQPTEAFF. Here the CDR3 DNA reads TGTGCCAGCAGTTACTCGATGTCCCTAGGACAGCCCACTGAAGCTTTCTTT.

This chain connects TRBV27 to TRBJ1-1, with D possibly TRBD1 on 6 matching bases. Germline-derived CDR1 and CDR2 are MNHEY and SMNVEV (reference sequence). This CDR3 comprises 14 residues. V was clipped by 3 bases and J by 1 base, with 9 bases between them. CDR3 sequence: CASSFRGRNTEAFF. The CDR3 nucleotides read TGTGCCAGCAGTTTCAGGGGACGGAACACTGAAGCTTTCTTT.

The chain couples TRBV3-1 (or the pseudogene TRBV3-2) to TRBJ2-2; D gene uncertain. V lost 4 bases, J lost 4 bases, and 13 bases lay in between. CDR1 and CDR2 from the germline V gene are LGHDT and YNNKEL (reference sequence). The length of the CDR3 is 15 residues. CDR3 residues: CASSLYDIGTGELFF. CDR3 nucleotide sequence: TGTGCCAGCAGCCTTTATGACATAGGCACCGGGGAGCTGTTTTTT.

This chain uses TRBV25-1 with TRBJ2-3, with D perhaps TRBD1 (7 bases). This CDR3 comprises 16 residues. Per the germline V gene, CDR1 is MGHDK and CDR2 is SYGVNS. V dropped 1 base and J dropped 0 bases, with 11 bases sitting between them. CDR3 region: CASSEWRDSSTDTQYF. CDR3 sequence (DNA): TGTGCCAGCAGTGAATGGCGGGACAGCAGCACAGATACGCAGTATTTT.

This clone appeared many times. The CDR3 is CASSRTSGGYNEQFF. The CDR3, as DNA: TGTGCCAGCTCACGGACTAGCGGGGGTTACAATGAGCAGTTCTTC. The rearrangement links TRBV18 to TRBJ2-1; 13 bases are a match to TRBD2. Looked up from germline, CDR1 is KGHSH and CDR2 is LQKENI. V shed 4 bases, J shed 4 bases, and the junction held 1 base outside the gene matches. This CDR3 has 15 residues.

V is TRBV19 and J is TRBJ2-2; 11 bases line up with TRBD2. CDR1 is LNHDA, CDR2 SQIVND, per germline (reference sequence). V lost 6 bases, J lost 5 bases, and 14 bases stayed unmatched. This CDR3 is 18 amino acids long. CDR3 in amino acids: CASRSGLAVPVPTGELFF. In nucleotides, the CDR3 is TGTGCCAGTAGGTCGGGACTAGCGGTACCCGTGCCGACCGGGGAGCTGTTTTTT.

The chain recombines TRBV27 with TRBJ2-7; 7 positions agree with TRBD1. V trimming: 6 bases; J trimming: 7 bases; junction bases outside the gene matches: 9. Looked up from germline, CDR1 is MNHEY and CDR2 is SMNVEV (reference sequence). The CDR3 consists of 13 residues. The CDR3 region is CASRRDRAGEQYF. The CDR3 region has the DNA TGTGCCAGCAGACGAGACAGGGCCGGGGAGCAGTACTTC.

V is TRBV12-3 or TRBV12-4 and J is TRBJ2-5, with D unclear. This CDR3 is built from 12 residues. V lost 3 bases and J lost 5, with 7 bases in between. DNA of the CDR3: TGTGCCAGCAGTTTCTACGTTGAGACCCAGTACTTC. Translated, it gives CASSFYVETQYF.

V is TRBV4-3 and J is TRBJ1-3; D not certain. The CDR3 is made up of 15 amino acids. The ends were cut back, 0 bases at V and 9 bases at J, with 15 bases in the middle. Germline CDR1 reads LGHNA; CDR2 reads YSLEER. The CDR3 DNA sequence: TGCGCCAGCAGCCAAGATTACCTCGTAGGAGGCACCATATATTTT. It yields the protein CASSQDYLVGGTIYF.

This clone showed up just a few times. The chain couples TRBV2 to TRBJ2-1; 12 nucleotides align to TRBD2. V dropped 6 bases and J dropped 3; count of bases not matched to a gene: 3. The CDR3 is 15 amino acids. Germline lookup yields CDR1 SNHLY and CDR2 FYNNEI. The CDR3 coding sequence is TGTGCCAGCAGCCTGGGACTAGCGGGCTACAATGAGCAGTTCTTC. Translation gives CASSLGLAGYNEQFF.

The chain carries TRBV4-2 and TRBJ2-1; D perhaps matches TRBD2 (6 bases). The germline gives CDR1 LGHNA, CDR2 YNFKEQ. The germline V and J ends were trimmed by 0 bases and 8 bases, with 14 bases remaining between them. CDR3 size: 15 residues. Here the CDR3 reads CASSQEATRGYEQFF. The CDR3 nucleotides read TGTGCCAGCAGCCAAGAGGCGACACGGGGGTATGAGCAGTTCTTC.

CDR3 residues: CASSPSDLSGRGQYF. In DNA, the CDR3 is TGTGCCAGCAGCCCCTCCGATTTGAGCGGGAGAGGGCAGTATTTT. The chain is built from TRBV3-1 (or the pseudogene TRBV3-2) and TRBJ2-3; 8 bases align to TRBD2. J was trimmed by 11 bases and V by 4 bases; bases with no gene match: 14. The germline CDR1 and CDR2 sequences are LGHDT and YNNKEL (reference sequence). The CDR3 totals 15 residues.

The chain couples TRBV6-5 to TRBJ1-2; no clear D gene. CDR1 is MNHEY, CDR2 SVGAGI, per germline. Trimming removed 10 bases from V and 0 bases from J, with 12 bases in between. There are 13 residues in the CDR3. The CDR3: CATLQRSNYGYTF. CDR3 DNA sequence: TGTGCCACCCTACAGAGATCTAACTATGGCTACACCTTC.

The chain employs TRBV7-3 and TRBJ2-6, with 10 nucleotides matching TRBD1. Germline-derived CDR1 and CDR2 are SGHTA and FQGTGA. V trimming: 5 bases; J trimming: 0 bases; junction bases outside the gene matches: 7. CDR3 size: 18 residues. The CDR3: CASSRTGGLYSGANVLTF. The CDR3 DNA reads TGTGCCAGCAGCCGGACAGGGGGGCTTTACTCTGGGGCCAACGTCCTGACTTTC.

The chain combines TRBV24-1 with TRBJ1-4; D call uncertain. CDR3 length: 15 amino acids. CDR1 is KGHDR, CDR2 SFDVKD, per germline. V shed 4 bases and J shed 0 bases, with 8 bases lying between them. In DNA form, the CDR3 reads TGTGCCACCAGTGACGACACTGCAACTAATGAAAAACTGTTTTTT. This translates into CATSDDTATNEKLFF.

The chain joins TRBV7-2 to TRBJ2-3; tentative D call: TRBD1 (6 bases). The V end lost 5 bases, the J end lost 13 bases, and 25 bases lay between the germline ends. The germline CDR1 and CDR2 sequences are SGHTA and FQGNSA. The CDR3 sequence is 15 residues long. The CDR3 is CASSDYNIVGHAKYF. CDR3 bases: TGTGCCAGCAGCGACTATAACATTGTGGGACACGCAAAGTATTTT.

This CDR3 is CASSQGRTANQPQHF. Here the CDR3 DNA reads TGTGCCAGCAGCCAAGGCAGGACAGCTAATCAGCCCCAGCATTTT. V usage is TRBV4-2 and J usage is TRBJ1-5; D possibly corresponds to TRBD1 (6 bases). CDR3 length equals 15 residues. The V and J ends lost 1 base and 4 bases respectively, with 11 bases between them. Germline V gives CDR1 LGHNA, CDR2 YNFKEQ.

V usage is TRBV19 and J usage is TRBJ2-6, with D tentatively TRBD2 (6 bases). This CDR3 region has 19 residues. V shed 5 bases and J shed 0 bases, with 20 bases lying between them. The V gene's germline CDR1 is LNHDA and CDR2 SQIVND (reference sequence). The CDR3 nucleotides are TGTGCCAGTAGTCCGCGGATAGCCCGGAGGGGCTCTGGGGCCAACGTCCTGACTTTC. It yields the protein CASSPRIARRGSGANVLTF.

The V gene is TRBV18, the J gene TRBJ1-5, with 9 bases lining up with TRBD1. The CDR3 has 15 amino acids. The germline gives CDR1 KGHSH, CDR2 LQKENI. The J segment lost 7 bases and the V segment lost 1 base, leaving 5 bases of the junction unmatched. CDR3 amino acids: CASSPQGQGGQPQHF. CDR3 nucleotides: TGTGCCAGCTCACCACAGGGACAGGGAGGCCAGCCCCAGCATTTT.

The chain is built from TRBV2 and TRBJ1-6; D perhaps matches TRBD1 (6 bases). This CDR3 contains 16 residues. The V gene lost 3 bases and the J gene lost 1 base, with 10 bases spanning the gap. Germline CDR1 SNHLY, CDR2 FYNNEI. CDR3 DNA sequence: TGTGCCAGCAGTGATGGACAGACATCCTATAATTCACCCCTCCACTTT. Translation gives CASSDGQTSYNSPLHF.

J is TRBJ2-6 and V is TRBV6-2 or TRBV6-3; D not resolved. This CDR3 has 14 residues. Looked up from germline, CDR1 is MNHEY and CDR2 is SVGEGT. V was shortened by 5 bases and J by 2 bases, with 7 bases between the two germline ends. The CDR3 spells CASSPSAGANVLTF. DNA for the CDR3: TGTGCCAGCAGTCCGTCCGCTGGGGCCAACGTCCTGACTTTC.

The V call is TRBV5-4, the J call TRBJ2-2; D may be TRBD1 (5 bases). Trimming took 4 bases from V and 0 from J, leaving 10 bases between them. The CDR3 runs 15 residues. In germline, CDR1 is SGHNT, CDR2 YYREEE (reference sequence). The CDR3 reads CASSRTFANTGELFF. The CDR3 DNA reads as TGTGCCAGCAGCCGGACATTCGCGAACACCGGGGAGCTGTTTTTT.

The chain links TRBV5-4 to TRBJ2-2; tentative D call: TRBD2 (6 bases). Germline lookup yields CDR1 SGHNT and CDR2 YYREEE (reference sequence). The V end lost 4 bases, the J end lost 0 bases, and 13 bases lay between the germline ends. The CDR3 spans 16 residues. The CDR3 here is CASSISGNANTGELFF. DNA for the CDR3: TGTGCCAGCAGCATTAGCGGAAACGCGAACACCGGGGAGCTGTTTTTT.

This chain links TRBV28 with TRBJ2-3, with D possibly TRBD2 on 6 matching bases. The germline V gene has CDR1 MDHEN and CDR2 SYDVKM. The CDR3 sequence is 15 residues long. The V gene lost 4 bases and the J gene lost 6 bases, with 17 bases spanning the gap. The CDR3 sequence is CASSYSAGGLDTQYF. DNA for the CDR3: TGTGCCAGCAGTTATTCAGCGGGCGGGTTGGATACGCAGTATTTT.

This clone was seen just once. The CDR3 DNA follows: TGTGCCAGCAGTTCACTAGCGTTGGGCACAGATACGCAGTATTTT. Its protein product is CASSSLALGTDTQYF. The chain is built from TRBV27 and TRBJ2-3; TRBD2 matches at 7 bases. The junction had 5 bases not matched to a gene; V was cut back by 4 bases and J by 1 base. Looked up from germline, CDR1 is MNHEY and CDR2 is SMNVEV (reference sequence). The CDR3 contains 15 residues.

V and J are TRBV28 and TRBJ1-4, with 7 bases lining up with TRBD1. The germline gives CDR1 MDHEN, CDR2 SYDVKM. The trim removed 6 bases at V and 7 bases at J, leaving 11 bases unmatched. The CDR3 covers 15 residues. CDR3 DNA: TGTGCCAGCAGCGTTCCTCAGGGGGGCAGTGAAAAACTGTTTTTT. It is translated as CASSVPQGGSEKLFF. The complete variable domain, with remaining parts taken from reference TRBV28 and TRBJ1-4, reads DVKVTQSSRYLVKRTGEKVFLECVQDMDHENMFWYRQDPGLGLRLIYFSYDVKMKEKGDIPEGYSVSREKKERFSLILESASTNQTSMYLCASSVPQGGSEKLFFGSGTQLSVL.

The chain links TRBV18 to TRBJ1-1; weak D call: TRBD1 (5 bases). Trimming removed 2 bases from V and 1 base from J, with 17 bases in between. The CDR3 is 17 amino acids. Germline assignment: CDR1 KGHSH and CDR2 LQKENI. CDR3 nucleotide sequence: TGTGCCAGCTCACCAGTCCCGACAGCCGCTAAGAACACTGAAGCTTTCTTT. Translated: CASSPVPTAAKNTEAFF.

V is TRBV29-1 and J is TRBJ2-1, with TRBD1 as a possible D gene (5 bases). The CDR3 extends over 15 amino acids. Trimming left V 1 base short and J 0 bases short, with 10 bases between. The germline CDR1 and CDR2 sequences are SQVTM and ANQGSEA. This CDR3 is CSVEGQLNSYNEQFF. The CDR3 DNA sequence: TGCAGCGTTGAAGGACAGTTAAACTCCTACAATGAGCAGTTCTTC.